A selection of T cell receptor beta chains follows, all from one sample in a study of T cell changes during pregnancy in multiple sclerosis. Data came from immunoSEQ multiplex PCR; TCRdb stores just in-frame clones and leaves some out. The sample has about 120,000 clones, approximately 93% seen once; the top ten hold approximately 6.3%. The specimen comprised peripheral blood, sampled before pregnancy. These receptors were taken from a female donor with multiple sclerosis, enrolled in a pregnancy study. Both conserved end residues are part of each CDR3. D genes are given only for firm matches. Clone size, where shown, is once, few, many, or a class for clones that have expanded.

d_call clone_size j_call v_call cdr3_aa cdr3_nt
. . TRBJ1-5 TRBV2 CASSVGGGSNQPQHF TGTGCCAGCAGTGTTGGGGGAGGGAGCAATCAGCCCCAGCATTTT
TRBD1 . TRBJ1-2 TRBV6-1 CASTTGVYGYTF TGTGCCAGCACTACAGGGGTCTATGGCTACACCTTC
. . TRBJ2-5 TRBV5-4 CASSLVRGSQETQYF TGTGCCAGCAGCTTGGTAAGGGGCTCACAAGAGACCCAGTACTTC
. . TRBJ1-2 TRBV19 CASSRSLTQNYGYTF TGTGCCAGTAGTCGATCGCTAACCCAAAACTATGGCTACACCTTC
. . TRBJ2-1 TRBV18 CASSPSSYNEQFF TGTGCCAGCTCACCGAGCTCCTACAATGAGCAGTTCTTC
TRBD1 . TRBJ1-2 TRBV27 CASSQKRTGHSGYTF TGTGCCAGCAGTCAAAAGCGGACAGGTCACTCTGGCTACACCTTC
. . TRBJ1-2 TRBV6-5 CASRGGPGRHYGYTF TGTGCCAGCAGAGGGGGACCGGGACGGCACTATGGCTACACCTTC
. . TRBJ1-3 TRBV18 CASSPSGGNTIYF TGTGCCAGCTCACCATCCGGTGGAAACACCATATATTTT
TRBD2 . TRBJ2-7 TRBV28 CASSLLAGGPSYEQYF TGTGCCAGCAGTTTATTGGCGGGAGGCCCAAGTTACGAGCAGTACTTC
TRBD1 once TRBJ1-1 TRBV23-1 CAFGTGRAEAFF TGCGCCTTTGGGACAGGGCGAGCTGAGGCTTTCTTT
TRBD1 . TRBJ2-2 TRBV9 CASSLRTGENTGELFF TGTGCCAGCAGCCTCAGGACAGGGGAGAACACCGGGGAGCTGTTTTTT
. . TRBJ1-4 TRBV7-8 CASSPSGFRINEKLFF TGTGCCAGCAGCCCTAGCGGTTTCAGGATTAATGAAAAACTGTTTTTT
TRBD1 . TRBJ1-5 TRBV5-6 CASSWTGQAGRPQHF TGTGCCAGCAGCTGGACGGGACAGGCGGGGCGGCCCCAGCATTTT
. . TRBJ2-1 TRBV21-1 CASSKVGLAGGANNEQFF TGTGCCAGCAGCAAAGTTGGACTAGCGGGAGGGGCCAACAATGAGCAGTTCTTC
TRBD1 . TRBJ1-4 TRBV6-5 CASSRGPNEKLFF TGTGCCAGCAGCAGGGGGCCTAATGAAAAACTGTTTTTT
TRBD1 . TRBJ2-2 TRBV7-9 CASSSRDRTNTGELFF TGTGCCAGCAGCTCAAGGGACAGGACGAACACCGGGGAGCTGTTTTTT
TRBD2 . TRBJ2-1 TRBV2 CALTASGRTGSTYNEQFF TGTGCCCTCACGGCTAGCGGGAGAACCGGGTCGACCTACAATGAGCAGTTCTTC
. . TRBJ1-2 TRBV6-1 CASSELNVQGYTF TGTGCCAGCAGTGAATTAAATGTACAAGGCTACACCTTC
. . TRBJ1-1 TRBV19 CASSRGLEAFF TGTGCCAGTAGCCGCGGGTTAGAAGCTTTCTTT
TRBD1 . TRBJ1-4 TRBV19 CAVGKGTGREKLFF TGTGCCGTGGGGAAAGGGACAGGCCGTGAAAAACTGTTTTTT
. . TRBJ2-1 TRBV18 CASSPVSSYNEQFF TGTGCCAGCTCACCCGTGAGCTCCTACAATGAGCAGTTCTTC
TRBD1 . TRBJ1-5 TRBV2 CASSSSQGRSNQPQHF TGTGCCAGCAGCTCCTCACAGGGGAGAAGCAATCAGCCCCAGCATTTT
. . TRBJ1-2 TRBV14 CASSPGVGYTF TGTGCCAGCAGCCCAGGGGTCGGCTACACCTTC
. . TRBJ1-3 TRBV4-1 CASSPNWASPRNTIYF TGCGCCAGCAGCCCCAACTGGGCTTCGCCCCGAAACACCATATATTTT
TRBD1 . TRBJ2-7 TRBV5-1 CASSLASLGQRSEQYF TGCGCCAGCAGCTTGGCTTCGTTGGGACAGAGATCCGAGCAGTACTTC
. . TRBJ2-7 TRBV6-5 CASSSMADTSYEQYF TGTGCCAGCAGCTCAATGGCAGACACGTCCTACGAGCAGTACTTC
. . TRBJ1-5 TRBV28 CASSGINQPQHF TGTGCCAGCTCGGGTATAAATCAGCCCCAGCATTTT
TRBD1 . TRBJ2-3 TRBV5-6 CASRLGQGVGGDTQYF TGTGCCAGCAGATTGGGACAGGGTGTCGGAGGCGATACGCAGTATTTT